This is a list of T cell receptor beta chains from one sample in a study of T cell responses to AZD1222 COVID-19 vaccine. Profiling relied on immunoSEQ multiplex PCR, and the TCRdb table lists in-frame clones only, not all of them. The sample holds around 100,000 clones, 88% seen once. The material sequenced was peripheral blood, taken on day 0 of AZD1222 vaccination. All receptors come from an adult in good health. CDR3s include the opening cysteine and the closing phenylalanine or tryptophan. The order of the fields is D gene, clone size, J gene, V gene, CDR3 DNA, CDR3 protein. A D gene is named only where the DNA matches it firmly. Clone sizes are given selectively: once, few, many, or a class where the clone is expanded.

.	.	TRBJ2-5	TRBV18	TGTGCCAGCTCACCCACATTGGGGGAGGAGACCCAGTACTTC	CASSPTLGEETQYF
TRBD2	.	TRBJ2-1	TRBV7-2	TGTGCCAGCAGCCCTCCGGGACTAGCCCACAATGAGCAGTTCTTC	CASSPPGLAHNEQFF
.	.	TRBJ2-5	TRBV12-3/TRBV12-4	TGTGCCAGCAGTTCGACTAGGTTAAAGACCCAGTACTTC	CASSSTRLKTQYF
TRBD1	.	TRBJ1-6	TRBV6-5	TGTGCCAGCAGTTACTCGAATACAGGGGAATCACCCCTCCACTTT	CASSYSNTGESPLHF
.	once	TRBJ1-2	TRBV12-3/TRBV12-4	TGTGCCAGCAGTTTTGGAGGGTTTGGCTACACCTTC	CASSFGGFGYTF
TRBD2	.	TRBJ2-7	TRBV28	TGTGCCAGCAGTCTTACGACTAGCGGGAGGTACGAGCAGTACTTC	CASSLTTSGRYEQYF
TRBD2	.	TRBJ2-3	TRBV11-3	TGTGCCAGCAGCTTAGATTCCCCGGGGAGGGGCACAGATACGCAGTATTTT	CASSLDSPGRGTDTQYF
.	.	TRBJ1-3	TRBV6-5	TGTGCCAGCAGTTACTCAGGAGCCGGTGGAAACACCATATATTTT	CASSYSGAGGNTIYF
.	.	TRBJ1-5	TRBV7-2	TGTGCCAGCAGCCCCTGGACAGATAGCAATCAGCCCCAGCATTTT	CASSPWTDSNQPQHF
TRBD1	.	TRBJ2-7	TRBV28	TGTGCCAGCAGTTCCGGACAGGGGAGCCCCTACGAGCAGTACTTC	CASSSGQGSPYEQYF
TRBD1	.	TRBJ2-7	TRBV6-5	TGTGCCAGCAGCGATGTCAGGGGGCGTCTCGAGCAGTACTTC	CASSDVRGRLEQYF
.	once	TRBJ1-3	TRBV5-1	TGCGCCAGCAGCTTGTCCGGCAACTCTGGAAACACCATATATTTT	CASSLSGNSGNTIYF
.	.	TRBJ2-2	TRBV11-3	TGTGCCAGCAGCGGGTGGCAGGGAACGAACACCGGGGAGCTGTTTTTT	CASSGWQGTNTGELFF
.	.	TRBJ2-7	TRBV4-2	TGTGCCAGCAGCCAAGACCCTGGAAACTACGAGCAGTACTTC	CASSQDPGNYEQYF
.	.	TRBJ1-2	TRBV9	TGTGCCAGCAGCCCCCCCGGGACCCCATGGCCCACCTTC	CASSPPGTPWPTF
TRBD1	.	TRBJ2-7	TRBV15	TGTGCCACCAGCACCTCCGCCGGGACAGCCTACGAGCAGTACTTC	CATSTSAGTAYEQYF
.	.	TRBJ2-7	TRBV6-2/TRBV6-3	TGTGCCAGCAGTATAAGGCAGCAGTCCTACGAGCAGTACTTC	CASSIRQQSYEQYF
TRBD1	.	TRBJ1-2	TRBV15	TGTGCCACCAGCAGAGTCCGGGACAGCCAAGGTGGCTACACCTTC	CATSRVRDSQGGYTF
TRBD1	.	TRBJ1-6	TRBV19	TGTGCCAGTATTTCGCCCGACAGGGGTGATTCACCCCTCCACTTT	CASISPDRGDSPLHF
.	.	TRBJ1-2	TRBV19	TGTGCCAGTAGTGTGCCAGTAACTAACTATGGCTACACCTTC	CASSVPVTNYGYTF
.	.	TRBJ1-2	TRBV5-1	TGCGCCAGCAGTTATGACAACTATGGCTACACCTTC	CASSYDNYGYTF
.	.	TRBJ1-1	TRBV11-3	TGTGCCAGCAGCTTTAACGAGAACACTGAAGCTTTCTTT	CASSFNENTEAFF
.	.	TRBJ1-5	TRBV7-6	TGTGCCAGCAGCTTGGGGGAGGGTTCAGGACAGCCCCAGCATTTT	CASSLGEGSGQPQHF
.	.	TRBJ2-2	TRBV23-1	TGCGCCAGCAGGGACAGTGAGAACACCGGGGAGCTGTTTTTT	CASRDSENTGELFF
.	once	TRBJ2-6	TRBV7-8	TGTGCCAGCACTCCCCGGTCGGGGGCCAACGTCCTGACTTTC	CASTPRSGANVLTF
.	.	TRBJ2-5	TRBV11-2	TGTGCCAGCAGCTCCCATGGGGTAGTTGGGGAGACCCAGTACTTC	CASSSHGVVGETQYF
.	.	TRBJ2-7	TRBV28	TGTGCCAGCAGTTTAATGCCAGGATCCTCCTACGAGCAGTACTTC	CASSLMPGSSYEQYF
.	.	TRBJ2-1	TRBV12-3/TRBV12-4	TGTGCCAGCAGCCCACAGAGCAATGAGCAGTTCTTC	CASSPQSNEQFF
.	.	TRBJ1-1	TRBV7-3	TGTGCCAGCAGCTTAGCAGCGACCATGAACACTGAAGCTTTCTTT	CASSLAATMNTEAFF
.	.	TRBJ2-7	TRBV28	TGTGCCAGCACCGAGGGGTCCCTCTCCTACGAGCAGTACTTC	CASTEGSLSYEQYF
.	.	TRBJ2-1	TRBV11-1	TGTGCCAGCAGCCGCCCCCGAGTAGGCGAGCAGTTCTTC	CASSRPRVGEQFF
TRBD2	few	TRBJ2-7	TRBV19	TGTGCCAGTAGTATAGTTGACCCTAGCGGGAGCTCCTACGAGCAGTACTTC	CASSIVDPSGSSYEQYF
.	.	TRBJ1-3	TRBV14	TGTGCCAGCAGCCAAGAATTGGCGTTCTCTGGAAACACCATATATTTT	CASSQELAFSGNTIYF
.	.	TRBJ1-3	TRBV5-5	TGTGCCAGCAGCTTGGTGGGAAACACCATATATTTT	CASSLVGNTIYF
.	.	TRBJ1-3	TRBV5-1	TGCGCCAGCAGCTTGGCCGGGGCTGGAAACACCATATATTTT	CASSLAGAGNTIYF
TRBD1	.	TRBJ1-6	TRBV9	TGTGCCAGCAGCGTAGGGGACAGTAACAGGCCACCCCTCCACTTT	CASSVGDSNRPPLHF
TRBD1	.	TRBJ2-2	TRBV7-6	TGTGCCAGCAGCTTAAGAGGGACAGGGGTGAACACCGGGGAGCTGTTTTTT	CASSLRGTGVNTGELFF
TRBD1	.	TRBJ2-7	TRBV19	TGTGCCAGTAGTACCATGGGACAGGGCTACGAGCAGTACTTC	CASSTMGQGYEQYF
.	.	TRBJ1-5	TRBV19	TGTGCCAGCAACTTCAGGGAATTCAATCAGCCCCAGCATTTT	CASNFREFNQPQHF
.	.	TRBJ1-1	TRBV6-5	TGTGCCAGCAGTTCCAACATTGGGTCTTTCTTT	CASSSNIGSFF
.	.	TRBJ2-5	TRBV7-9	TGTGCCAGCAGCCCTTACGGTGGTGGTGGGACCCAGTACTTC	CASSPYGGGGTQYF
.	.	TRBJ1-5	TRBV5-8	TGTGCCAGCAGCTCCGGACAGTTGAATCAGCCCCAGCATTTT	CASSSGQLNQPQHF
TRBD2	.	TRBJ2-2	TRBV28	TGTGCCAGCAGTTTATCCGGACTAGCGGGAGATAACACCGGGGAGCTGTTTTTT	CASSLSGLAGDNTGELFF
.	.	TRBJ1-2	TRBV12-3/TRBV12-4	TGTGCCAGCACCCTTGGAACCTATGGCTACACCTTC	CASTLGTYGYTF
.	.	TRBJ2-5	TRBV4-1	TGCGCCAGCAGCCAAAAAGACCGGCCTCTAGTATCCCAAGAGACCCAGTACTTC	CASSQKDRPLVSQETQYF
.	.	TRBJ1-5	TRBV7-2	TGTGCCAGCAGCCTAGTGCGTAACAGCAATCAGCCCCAGCATTTT	CASSLVRNSNQPQHF